The rows below give T cell receptor beta chains drawn from one sample of a study of neoadjuvant anti-PD-1 for oral cavity cancer. Using immunoSEQ multiplex PCR, the repertoire was profiled, and TCRdb retains in-frame clones only, with some absent. The table shows tens of thousands of clones, with 83% occurring only once. The sample was PBMCs, taken before nivolumab (anti-PD-1) treatment. Receptors were obtained from a person aged 35-80 years with oral cavity squamous cell carcinoma. The CDR3 runs from the conserved cysteine through the conserved F or W. D genes are given only for firm matches. Where a row states a size, it is once, few, many or the class of an expanded clone; other rows omit it.

d_gene,v_gene,j_gene,abundance,CDR3nt,CDR3aa
TRBD1,TRBV5-6,TRBJ1-5,-,TGTGCCAGCACCCGGAGGTCGACAGGGGCTAGCAATCAGCCCCAGCATTTT,CASTRRSTGASNQPQHF
TRBD2,TRBV15,TRBJ2-5,-,TGTGCCACCAGCAGGGCCCTAGCGGGACAAGAGACCCAGTACTTC,CATSRALAGQETQYF
-,TRBV5-1,TRBJ1-4,once,TGCGCCAGCAGCACGGGACACATTAATGAAAAACTGTTTTTT,CASSTGHINEKLFF
-,TRBV27,TRBJ2-1,-,TGTGCCAGCAGTTTGTACAATGAGCAGTTCTTC,CASSLYNEQFF
TRBD1,TRBV9,TRBJ1-2,-,TGTGCCAGCAGCTACGGACAGGGGAAGGGGCGTAACTATGGCTACACCTTC,CASSYGQGKGRNYGYTF
-,TRBV29-1,TRBJ2-2,-,TGCAGCGTAGCCTACACCGGGGAGCTGTTTTTT,CSVAYTGELFF
TRBD1,TRBV4-1,TRBJ2-7,-,TGCGCCAGCAGCCAAGATAGACAGGGGACCGAGCAGTACTTC,CASSQDRQGTEQYF
-,TRBV7-3,TRBJ1-1,-,TGTGCCAGCAGCCTGACCCGGAACACTGAAGCTTTCTTT,CASSLTRNTEAFF
TRBD1,TRBV28,TRBJ1-2,-,TGTGCCAGCAGTCCGCTAGGGACAGGGGGGGGTGGCTACACCTTC,CASSPLGTGGGGYTF
-,TRBV27,TRBJ1-1,-,TGTGCCAGCAGTTTAGGGTCTACGAACACTGAAGCTTTCTTT,CASSLGSTNTEAFF
-,TRBV20-1,TRBJ1-1,-,TGCAGTGCTCCGGGGCAGAGTCAAGCTTTCTTT,CSAPGQSQAFF
TRBD1,TRBV7-3,TRBJ2-3,-,TGTGCCAGCAGCTTAATGGGGACAGGGAGGACAGATACGCAGTATTTT,CASSLMGTGRTDTQYF
TRBD2,TRBV7-6,TRBJ2-1,-,TGTGCCAGCAGCTCCTATGGCGGGAGTCGATACAATGAGCAGTTCTTC,CASSSYGGSRYNEQFF
TRBD1,TRBV2,TRBJ2-7,-,TGTGCCAGCAGTGAAGGGCATAGTTTTGGGACAGGGTCCTACGAGCAGTACTTC,CASSEGHSFGTGSYEQYF
TRBD1,TRBV5-1,TRBJ1-1,-,TGCGCCAGCAGCTCCGGACAGGGTGGTCACACTGAAGCTTTCTTT,CASSSGQGGHTEAFF
-,TRBV5-1,TRBJ1-4,-,TGCGCCAGCAGCTTGGTCGGGACTCAAAATGAAAAACTGTTTTTT,CASSLVGTQNEKLFF
-,TRBV11-2,TRBJ2-7,-,TGTGCCAGCAGCTTATTGGGACGTGCGGGCGAGCAGTACTTC,CASSLLGRAGEQYF
TRBD1,TRBV6-6,TRBJ1-5,once,TGTGCCAGCAGCCGCCAGGGGGTGAGCAATCAGCCCCAGCATTTT,CASSRQGVSNQPQHF
TRBD1,TRBV2,TRBJ1-2,-,TGTGCCAGCGGAGGGGGACAGGGGGCTTGGGGCTACACCTTC,CASGGGQGAWGYTF
-,TRBV10-3,TRBJ2-5,-,TGTGCCATCAGTGACCGACCGTACGGAGAGACCCAGTACTTC,CAISDRPYGETQYF
TRBD2,TRBV30,TRBJ2-7,-,TGTGCCTGGAGCCGCGGGGGGGGACAGTTTGGAGAGCAGTACTTC,CAWSRGGGQFGEQYF
TRBD1,TRBV5-6,TRBJ1-6,-,TGTGCCAGCAGCTGGAGGGGACAGGGTAACCCACCCCTCCACTTT,CASSWRGQGNPPLHF
TRBD1,TRBV7-3,TRBJ1-6,-,TGTGCCAGCAGCTTACAGGGGGCGCTGAATTCACCCCTCCACTTT,CASSLQGALNSPLHF
-,TRBV5-6,TRBJ1-6,once,TGTGCCAGCAGCCAAGAACCCACAAATAATTCACCCCTCCACTTT,CASSQEPTNNSPLHF
-,TRBV5-6,TRBJ1-1,-,TGTGCCAGCAGTTTTTACTCGAGGGACACTGAAGCTTTCTTT,CASSFYSRDTEAFF
-,TRBV6-6,TRBJ1-5,few,TGTGCCAGCAGGCGAAGTTTCGCCGGCAATCAGCCCCAGCATTTT,CASRRSFAGNQPQHF
-,TRBV7-9,TRBJ1-2,-,TGTGCCAGCAGCTTACTGGGGGGACACTATGGCTACACCTTC,CASSLLGGHYGYTF
TRBD1,TRBV19,TRBJ1-1,-,TGTGCCAGTAGTGCGGACAGGGGCCTTCTTGTAGCTTTCTTT,CASSADRGLLVAFF
TRBD2,TRBV15,TRBJ2-1,-,TGTGCCACCAGCAGAGAAGTGCGGGGGGCGGGCAATGAGCAGTTCTTC,CATSREVRGAGNEQFF
TRBD2,TRBV7-3,TRBJ2-1,-,TGTGCCAGCAGCTTAACTCGAACTAGCGGGTCCGATGAGCAGTTCTTC,CASSLTRTSGSDEQFF
TRBD2,TRBV2,TRBJ2-3,-,TGTGCCAGCAGTCCTCTCGCGGGGGGGCGGAATACGCAGTATTTT,CASSPLAGGRNTQYF
-,TRBV4-1,TRBJ1-5,-,TGCGCCAGCAGCCAACCCGGACACGGCAATCAGCCCCAGCATTTT,CASSQPGHGNQPQHF
-,TRBV20-1,TRBJ2-1,-,TGCAGTACCGGCAAAGAGCAGTTCTTC,CSTGKEQFF
TRBD1,TRBV5-1,TRBJ2-5,-,TGCGCCAGCAGCCTGGGACAGGGGGTCCAAGAGACCCAGTACTTC,CASSLGQGVQETQYF
TRBD2,TRBV14,TRBJ2-7,-,TGTGCCAGCAGCCAACAACTAGCGTGGCCCTACGAGCAGTACTTC,CASSQQLAWPYEQYF
-,TRBV27,TRBJ2-3,-,TGTGCCAGCAAGGTATTCTCCCCCACAGATACGCAGTATTTT,CASKVFSPTDTQYF
-,TRBV27,TRBJ2-3,once,TGTGCCAGCAGTTTTTCTCGGGGGGCCCCCGGAGATACGCAGTATTTT,CASSFSRGAPGDTQYF
TRBD2,TRBV10-1,TRBJ2-2,-,TGCGCCAGCAGCTCCGGGACTAGCGGGAGTGCCACCGGGGAGCTGTTTTTT,CASSSGTSGSATGELFF
TRBD2,TRBV27,TRBJ2-7,-,TGTGCCAGCAGTTTAACTATAGGACTAGGCACCTACGAGCAGTACTTC,CASSLTIGLGTYEQYF
-,TRBV7-9,TRBJ1-1,-,TGTGCCAGCAGCTTAACAGTGAACACTGAAGCTTTCTTT,CASSLTVNTEAFF
TRBD1,TRBV30,TRBJ1-1,-,TGTGCCTGGAGTCCATACAGGGGGTACACTGAAGCTTTCTTT,CAWSPYRGYTEAFF
-,TRBV28,TRBJ2-6,-,TGTGCCAGCAGTTTACCTGGGGGGCTTAGTCTTGCTGGGGCCAACGTCCTGACTTTC,CASSLPGGLSLAGANVLTF
-,TRBV7-8,TRBJ2-1,-,TGTGCCAGCAGCTTAGCGGGAGGGCAGTTCTTC,CASSLAGGQFF
TRBD2,TRBV18,TRBJ2-3,once,TGTGCCAGCTCCCCGGCCGCGGGGGGGCGGGATACGCAGTATTTT,CASSPAAGGRDTQYF
TRBD1,TRBV5-1,TRBJ1-2,-,TGCGCCAGCAGCTTGGGGACAGGGGTTTATGGCTACACCTTC,CASSLGTGVYGYTF
TRBD1,TRBV15,TRBJ1-5,once,TGTGCCACCAGCAGAGGGCTTGACAGGGGGCTTAATCAGCCCCAGCATTTT,CATSRGLDRGLNQPQHF
-,TRBV6-1,TRBJ2-7,once,TGTGCCAGCAGTGCAAGGGCGCCGACCTACGAGCAGTACTTC,CASSARAPTYEQYF
-,TRBV6-6,TRBJ1-1,-,TGTGCCAGCAGTCTCCGAGTAGTCTTCGGCACTGAAGCTTTCTTT,CASSLRVVFGTEAFF
-,TRBV18,TRBJ1-2,-,TGTGCCAGCTCACCCTCCTTTGAGGTCTATGGCTACACCTTC,CASSPSFEVYGYTF
TRBD1,TRBV11-2,TRBJ2-1,-,TGTGCCAGCAGCTTAGATGGGACAGGGGGATACAATGAGCAGTTCTTC,CASSLDGTGGYNEQFF